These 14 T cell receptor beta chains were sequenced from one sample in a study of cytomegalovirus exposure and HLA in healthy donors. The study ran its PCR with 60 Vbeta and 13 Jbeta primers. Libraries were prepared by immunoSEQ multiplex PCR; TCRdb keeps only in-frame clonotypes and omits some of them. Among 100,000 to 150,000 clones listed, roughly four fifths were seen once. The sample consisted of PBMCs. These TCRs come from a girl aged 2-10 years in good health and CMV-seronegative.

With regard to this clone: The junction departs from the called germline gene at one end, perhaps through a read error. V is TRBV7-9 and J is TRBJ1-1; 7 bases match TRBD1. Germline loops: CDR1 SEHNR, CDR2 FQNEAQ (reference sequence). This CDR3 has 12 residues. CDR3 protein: CSSSFGTAEAFF. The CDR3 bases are TGTTCCAGCAGCTTCGGGACAGCTGAAGCTTTCTTT.

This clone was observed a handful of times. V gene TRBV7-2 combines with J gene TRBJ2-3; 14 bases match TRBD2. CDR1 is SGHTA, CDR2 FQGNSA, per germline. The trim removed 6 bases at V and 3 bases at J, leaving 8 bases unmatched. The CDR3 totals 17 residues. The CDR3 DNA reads TGTGCCAGCAGAAGGGTGGGGACTAGCGGGGGAACAGATACGCAGTATTTT. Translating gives CASRRVGTSGGTDTQYF.

For the CDR3, the DNA is TGTGCCAGCCACAGGGGCTCTGGGGCCAACGTCCTGACTTTC. Protein sequence: CASHRGSGANVLTF. The chain joins TRBV6-1 to TRBJ2-6; the match to TRBD1 covers 7 bases. J was trimmed by 0 bases and V by 8 bases; bases with no gene match: 1. Looked up from germline, CDR1 is MNHNS and CDR2 is SASEGT. The CDR3 runs to 14 residues.

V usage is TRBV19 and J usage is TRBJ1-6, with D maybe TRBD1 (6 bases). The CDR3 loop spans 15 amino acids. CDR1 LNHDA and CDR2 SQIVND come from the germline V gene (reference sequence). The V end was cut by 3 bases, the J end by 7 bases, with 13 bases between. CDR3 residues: CASSISGGRNSPLHF. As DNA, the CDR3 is TGTGCCAGTAGTATCTCCGGGGGGCGGAATTCACCCCTCCACTTT.

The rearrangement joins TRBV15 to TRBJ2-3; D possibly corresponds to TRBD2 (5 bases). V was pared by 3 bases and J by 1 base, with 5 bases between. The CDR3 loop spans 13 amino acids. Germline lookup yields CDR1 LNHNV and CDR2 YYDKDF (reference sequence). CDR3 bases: TGTGCCACCAGCAGCGGGGGCACAGATACGCAGTATTTT. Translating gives CATSSGGTDTQYF.

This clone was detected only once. CDR3 region: CATSRDKAGAWGYTF. Written as DNA, the CDR3 is TGTGCCACCAGCAGAGATAAGGCAGGGGCGTGGGGCTACACCTTC. The chain carries TRBV15 and TRBJ1-2; D is perhaps TRBD1 (6 bases). Trimming stripped 0 bases from V and 8 bases from J, with 16 bases between. Germline lookup yields CDR1 LNHNV and CDR2 YYDKDF (reference sequence). CDR3 length equals 15 residues.

This CDR3 is CASSGLLSGEEKLFF. In DNA, the CDR3 is TGTGCCAGTAGTGGTTTGTTGAGTGGTGAGGAAAAACTGTTTTTT. This chain joins TRBV19 and TRBJ1-4; D not certain. The CDR3 loop spans 15 amino acids. V lost 5 bases, J lost 8 bases, and 18 bases lay in between. Germline CDR1 reads LNHDA; CDR2 reads SQIVND (reference sequence).

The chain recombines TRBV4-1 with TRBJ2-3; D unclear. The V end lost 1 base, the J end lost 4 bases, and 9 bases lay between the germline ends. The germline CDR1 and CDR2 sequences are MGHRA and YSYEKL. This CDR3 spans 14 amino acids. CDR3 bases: TGCGCCAGCAGCCAAGCCCAAACTCCAGATACGCAGTATTTT. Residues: CASSQAQTPDTQYF.

CDR3 protein: CARISRANYGYTF. The CDR3 DNA is TGCGCCCGCATATCCAGGGCTAACTATGGCTACACCTTC. The chain employs TRBV10-1 and TRBJ1-2, with TRBD1 as a possible D gene (5 bases). The V end lost 11 bases, the J end lost 0 bases, and 13 bases lay between the germline ends. Germline V gene data show CDR1 as WNHNN and CDR2 as SYGVQD (reference sequence). The CDR3 is 13 amino acids.

CDR3 nucleotide sequence: TGTGCCAGCAGTTACTCGGGGGGTGCGGCTTTCTTT. Its protein product is CASSYSGGAAFF. The rearrangement joins TRBV6-5 to TRBJ1-1, with a tentative D call TRBD1 (5 bases). Trimming left V 0 bases short and J 11 bases short, with 10 bases between. The CDR3 length is 12 residues. Germline V gives CDR1 MNHEY, CDR2 SVGAGI.

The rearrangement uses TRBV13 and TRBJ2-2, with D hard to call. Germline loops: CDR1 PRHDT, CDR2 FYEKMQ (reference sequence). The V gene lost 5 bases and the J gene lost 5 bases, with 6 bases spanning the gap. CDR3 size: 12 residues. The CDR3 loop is CASSPRTGELFF. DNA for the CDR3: TGTGCCAGCAGCCCCCGGACCGGGGAGCTGTTTTTT.

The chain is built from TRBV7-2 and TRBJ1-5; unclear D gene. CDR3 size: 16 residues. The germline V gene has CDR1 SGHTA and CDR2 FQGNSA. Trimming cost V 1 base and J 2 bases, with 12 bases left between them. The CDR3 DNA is TGTGCCAGCAGCTTAGTCCCGGGAAGTGGCAATCAGCCCCAGCATTTT. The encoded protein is CASSLVPGSGNQPQHF.

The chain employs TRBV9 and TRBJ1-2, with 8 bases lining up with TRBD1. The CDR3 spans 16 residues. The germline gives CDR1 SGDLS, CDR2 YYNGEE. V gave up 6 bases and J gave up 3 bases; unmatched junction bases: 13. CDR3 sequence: CASNLDRAGADYGYTF. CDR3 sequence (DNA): TGTGCCAGCAATCTGGACAGGGCAGGAGCGGACTATGGCTACACCTTC. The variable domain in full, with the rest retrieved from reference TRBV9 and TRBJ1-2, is DSGVTQTPKHLITATGQRVTLRCSPRSGDLSVYWYQQSLDQGLQFLIQYYNGEERAKGNILERFSAQQFPDLHSELNLSSLELGDSALYFCASNLDRAGADYGYTFGSGTRLTVV.

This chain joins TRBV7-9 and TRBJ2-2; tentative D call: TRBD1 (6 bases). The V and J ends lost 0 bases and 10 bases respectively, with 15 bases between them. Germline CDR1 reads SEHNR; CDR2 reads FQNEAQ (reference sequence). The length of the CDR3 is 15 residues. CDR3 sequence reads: CASSLAPVPGVELFF. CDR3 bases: TGTGCCAGCAGCTTAGCGCCAGTTCCAGGGGTGGAGCTGTTTTTT.